This T cell receptor beta chain was retrieved from a study of T cell repertoires in cytomegalovirus infection. Study-level background: Matching HLA type, along with CMV infection, was indicated by public TCR beta signatures. General observations from the study: It was HLA-C-restricted CMV-specific TCR beta clonotypes that dominated the response ex vivo.

The CDR3 is 15 residues long. The germline gives CDR1 MNHNS, CDR2 SASEGT. V was cut by 1 base and J by 0 bases, with 10 bases left in between. With respect to this clonotype: Its antigen is not known.

TCRdb analysed the reads with MiXCR anew, one entry per CDR3 protein. The table includes around 740,000 distinct CDR3 sequences, about 40% detected once. The chain has TRBV6-1 and TRBJ2-7; D is unclear. This clonotype was sampled from a human donor in good health (CMV status not recorded). Some clones in this sample may be carry-over from other donors' samples. The sample taken for sequencing was PBMCs. Written as DNA, the CDR3 is TGTGCCAGCAGTGAAGGCCGGCTGAGCTCCTACGAGCAGTACTTC. Protein sequence: CASSEGRLSSYEQYF.